This T cell receptor (beta chain) was sequenced during a study of blood T cell repertoires in COVID-19. The protocol was immunoSEQ multiplex PCR, while the TCRdb copy is restricted to in-frame clones and leaves out a portion. Of about 250,000 clones listed, 86% are singletons. CDR3 size: 14 residues. V was trimmed by 0 bases and J by 3 bases, leaving 8 bases between them. Per the germline V gene, CDR1 is MNHEY and CDR2 is SMNVEV (reference sequence). Sequencing input: peripheral blood. This TCR was sampled from a woman in her fifties or sixties who had recovered from COVID-19. The V gene is TRBV27, the J gene TRBJ2-5; tentatively, D is TRBD1 (5 bases). CDR3 in DNA: TGTGCCAGCAGTTTATCGGTAGGGGAAGAGACCCAGTACTTC. Encoded protein: CASSLSVGEETQYF.